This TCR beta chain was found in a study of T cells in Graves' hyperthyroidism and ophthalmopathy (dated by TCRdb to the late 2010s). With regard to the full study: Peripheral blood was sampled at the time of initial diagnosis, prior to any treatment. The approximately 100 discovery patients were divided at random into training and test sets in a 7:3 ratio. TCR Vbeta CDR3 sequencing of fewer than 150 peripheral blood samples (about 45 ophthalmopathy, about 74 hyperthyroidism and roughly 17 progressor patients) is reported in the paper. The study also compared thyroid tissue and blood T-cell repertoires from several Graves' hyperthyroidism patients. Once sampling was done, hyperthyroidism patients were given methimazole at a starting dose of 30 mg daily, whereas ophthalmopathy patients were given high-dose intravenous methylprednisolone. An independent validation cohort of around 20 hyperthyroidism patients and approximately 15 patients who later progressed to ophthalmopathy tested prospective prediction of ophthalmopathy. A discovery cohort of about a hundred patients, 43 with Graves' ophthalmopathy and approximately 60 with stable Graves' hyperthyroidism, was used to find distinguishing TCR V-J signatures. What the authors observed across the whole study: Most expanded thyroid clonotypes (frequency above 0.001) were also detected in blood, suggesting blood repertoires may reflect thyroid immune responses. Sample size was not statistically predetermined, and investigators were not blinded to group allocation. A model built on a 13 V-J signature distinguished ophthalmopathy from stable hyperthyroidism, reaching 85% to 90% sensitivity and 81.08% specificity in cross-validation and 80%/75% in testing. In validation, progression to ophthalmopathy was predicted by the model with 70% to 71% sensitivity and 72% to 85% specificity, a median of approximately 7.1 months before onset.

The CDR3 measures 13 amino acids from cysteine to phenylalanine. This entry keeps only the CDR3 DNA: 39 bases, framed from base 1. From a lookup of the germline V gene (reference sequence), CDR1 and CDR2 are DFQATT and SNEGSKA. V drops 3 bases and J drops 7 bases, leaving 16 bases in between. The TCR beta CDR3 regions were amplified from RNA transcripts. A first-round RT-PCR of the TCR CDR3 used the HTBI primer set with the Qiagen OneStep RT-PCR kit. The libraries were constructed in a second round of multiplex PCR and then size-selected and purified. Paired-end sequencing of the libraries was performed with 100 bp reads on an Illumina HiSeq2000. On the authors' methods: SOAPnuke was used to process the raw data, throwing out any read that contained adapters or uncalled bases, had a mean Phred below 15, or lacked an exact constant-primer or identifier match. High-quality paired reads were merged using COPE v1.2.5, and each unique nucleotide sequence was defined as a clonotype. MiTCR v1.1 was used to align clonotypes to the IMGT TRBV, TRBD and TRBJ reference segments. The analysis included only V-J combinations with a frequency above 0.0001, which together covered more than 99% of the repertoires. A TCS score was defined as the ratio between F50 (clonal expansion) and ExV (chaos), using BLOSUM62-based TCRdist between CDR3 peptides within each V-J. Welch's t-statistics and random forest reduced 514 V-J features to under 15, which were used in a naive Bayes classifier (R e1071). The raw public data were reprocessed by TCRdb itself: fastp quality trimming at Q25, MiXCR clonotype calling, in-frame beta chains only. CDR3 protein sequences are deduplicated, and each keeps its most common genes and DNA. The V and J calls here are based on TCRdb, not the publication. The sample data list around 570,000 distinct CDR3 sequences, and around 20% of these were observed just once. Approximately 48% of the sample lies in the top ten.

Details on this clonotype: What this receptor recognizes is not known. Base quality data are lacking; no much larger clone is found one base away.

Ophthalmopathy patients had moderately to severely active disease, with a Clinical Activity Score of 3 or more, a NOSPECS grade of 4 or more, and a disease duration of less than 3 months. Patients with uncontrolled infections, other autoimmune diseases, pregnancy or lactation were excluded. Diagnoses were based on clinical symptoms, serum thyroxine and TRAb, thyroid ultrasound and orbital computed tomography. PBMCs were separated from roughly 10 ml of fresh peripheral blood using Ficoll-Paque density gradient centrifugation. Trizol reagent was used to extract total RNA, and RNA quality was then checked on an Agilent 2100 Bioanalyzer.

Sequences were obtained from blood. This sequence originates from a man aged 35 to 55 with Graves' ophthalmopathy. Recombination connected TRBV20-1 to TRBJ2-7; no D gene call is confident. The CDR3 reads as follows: CSASRDGRKEQYF. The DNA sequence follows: TGCAGTGCTAGTCGAGACGGAAGGAAGGAGCAGTACTTC.